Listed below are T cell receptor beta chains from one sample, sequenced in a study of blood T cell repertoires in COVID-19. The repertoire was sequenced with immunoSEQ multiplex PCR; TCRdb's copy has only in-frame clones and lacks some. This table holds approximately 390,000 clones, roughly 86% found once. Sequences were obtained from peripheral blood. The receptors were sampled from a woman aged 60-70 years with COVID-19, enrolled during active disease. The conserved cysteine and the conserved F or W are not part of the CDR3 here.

CDR3: ASSLTGGTSGEQF; J: TRBJ2-1; V: TRBV7-3
CDR3: ASSPHTSGGIDEQF; J: TRBJ2-1; V: TRBV5-1
CDR3: ASSFRAGTDTQY; J: TRBJ2-3; V: TRBV5-6
CDR3: ASSGQVNSPLH; J: TRBJ1-6; V: TRBV3-1/TRBV3-2
CDR3: ATSSTGGGGRTEAF; J: TRBJ1-1; V: TRBV24-1
CDR3: ASNQRGSTDTQY; J: TRBJ2-3; V: TRBV9
CDR3: ASPIRAYT; J: TRBJ1-2; V: TRBV5-6
CDR3: ASSFSTGTGNEQY; J: TRBJ2-7; V: TRBV5-1
CDR3: ASSTGTALLEQY; J: TRBJ2-7; V: TRBV10-1
CDR3: ASSQPDRGYQPQH; J: TRBJ1-5; V: TRBV4-1
CDR3: ASTFSPRDTSYEQY; J: TRBJ2-7; V: TRBV28
CDR3: ASSLTGGYTEAF; J: TRBJ1-1; V: TRBV5-1
CDR3: ASSQRQDGGGSPLH; J: TRBJ1-6; V: TRBV4-2
CDR3: ASSSDRGSYEQY; J: TRBJ2-7; V: TRBV6-5
CDR3: ASSYGLAGYNEQF; J: TRBJ2-1; V: TRBV6-5